One sample yielded the 12 T cell receptor beta chains listed below, sequenced in a study of T cells in women clearing cervical HPV infection. Profiling relied on immunoSEQ multiplex PCR, and the TCRdb table lists in-frame clones only, not all of them. The table lists more than 25,000 clones. Source material: blood buffy coat. Receptor source: a woman aged 18-70 years with a cervical HPV16 infection that either progressed to CIN3+ or cleared (not recorded which).

Comments on this clone: Sequencing ends 3 residues short of the CDR3 end; the germline J gene provides the rest. This sequence joins TRBV5-1 and TRBJ2-7, with a possible D match to TRBD2 (5 bases). Germline CDR1 SGHRS, CDR2 YFSETQ. The CDR3 loop spans 12 amino acids. Trimming took off 0 bases at V and 4 bases at J, with 5 bases between the two ends. This CDR3 reads CASSLGGYEQYF. The part of the CDR3 DNA that was read is TGCGCCAGCAGCTTGGGAGGGTACGAG.

Concerning this clone: At one end, the junction sequence differs from germline, possibly due to a read error. The read stops 3 residues short of the end of the CDR3; the missing end is completed from the germline J gene. The rearrangement joins TRBV29-1 to TRBJ1-6; TRBD1 agrees at 10 bases. The CDR3 length is 14 residues. The germline V gene has CDR1 SQVTM and CDR2 ANQGSEA. The part of the CDR3 DNA that was read is TGCGGCGTGGAGACAGGGGGCTTTAATTCACCC. This codes for CGVETGGFNSP. The complete CDR3 protein is CGVETGGFNSPLHF. Together with reference TRBV29-1 and TRBJ1-6, the CDR3 gives the full variable domain: SAVISQKPSRDICQRGTSLTIQCQVDSQVTMMFWYRQQPGQSLTLIATANQGSEATYESGFVIDKFPISRPNLTFSTLTVSNMSPEDSSIYLCGVETGGFNSPLHFGNGTRLTVT.

Concerning this clone itself: The CDR3 is cut off 3 residues early in the read; its end comes from the germline J gene. This rearrangement joins TRBV19 to TRBJ1-1, with 11 bases matching TRBD1. The V gene's germline CDR1 is LNHDA and CDR2 SQIVND (reference sequence). V gave up 1 base and J gave up 4 bases; unmatched junction bases: 2. The CDR3 runs 15 residues. CDR3 amino acids: CASSIGDRGVTEAFF. CDR3 DNA, as far as it was read: TGTGCCAGTAGTATAGGGGACAGGGGGGTCACTGAA.

On this clone: The read is 3 residues too short to cover the CDR3 end, so that end is filled in from the germline J gene. The chain couples TRBV5-6 to TRBJ1-2, with a possible D match to TRBD1 (5 bases). V was shortened by 0 bases and J by 2 bases, with 8 bases between the two germline ends. The germline CDR1 and CDR2 sequences are SGHDT and YYEEEE. The CDR3 runs 14 residues. CDR3 sequence reads: CASSLVEGNYGYTF. CDR3 DNA, as far as it was read: TGTGCCAGCAGCTTGGTGGAGGGGAACTATGGC.

CDR3 bases read: TGTGCCAGCACTCAGGGGAACACTGAA. It is translated as CASTQGNTE. In full, the CDR3 is CASTQGNTEAFF. The J gene is TRBJ1-1, the V gene TRBV2; the D gene is possibly TRBD1 (5 bases). The CDR3 end is not reached by the read, which stops 3 residues before it; the germline J gene fills it in. The V end lost 7 bases, the J end lost 1 base, and 7 bases lay between the germline ends. The CDR3 length is 12 residues. The germline gives CDR1 SNHLY, CDR2 FYNNEI.

About this clone itself: Read coverage stops 3 residues before the CDR3 terminus; the germline J gene supplies the remainder. V usage is TRBV7-9 and J usage is TRBJ1-4; D is unclear. This CDR3 spans 14 amino acids. From germline, CDR1 is SEHNR and CDR2 FQNEAQ (reference sequence). V lost 0 bases and J 8 bases, leaving 10 bases between the germline ends. The CDR3 DNA, read in part, is TGTGCCAGCAGCTTAGCAGGGTCCGGCGAAAAA. It encodes CASSLAGSGEK. The whole CDR3 reads CASSLAGSGEKLFF.

CDR3 in amino acids: CASSPTGGQGSQYF. The CDR3 bases that were read are TGTGCCAGCAGTCCTACGGGGGGACAGGGTTCG. The rearrangement links TRBV7-2 to TRBJ2-3; 9 bases are shared with TRBD1. The read gets to within 3 residues of the CDR3 end, and the germline J gene fills in the rest. The CDR3 is 14 residues long. Germline V gene lookup returns CDR1 SGHTA and CDR2 FQGNSA.

This CDR3 is CASSLVRWPQETQYF. The sequenced CDR3 bases are TGTGCCAGCAGCTTAGTCAGGTGGCCCCAAGAGACC. This chain uses TRBV7-9 with TRBJ2-5; D gene unclear. Read data end 3 residues before the CDR3 end; the end is taken from the germline J gene. Trimming took 1 base from V and 1 from J, leaving 10 bases between them. Germline CDR1 SEHNR, CDR2 FQNEAQ (reference sequence). The CDR3 totals 15 residues.

Remarks on this clone: The CDR3 end is not reached by the read, which stops 3 residues before it; the germline J gene fills it in. This chain uses TRBV19 with TRBJ1-5; TRBD1 matches 9 bases. The CDR3 has 16 residues. V dropped 3 bases and J dropped 0; count of bases not matched to a gene: 3. Looked up from germline, CDR1 is LNHDA and CDR2 is SQIVND (reference sequence). CDR3 DNA (partial): TGTGCCAGTAGTATCCGGGGACAGGGTAGCAATCAGCCC. Translated, it gives CASSIRGQGSNQP. The whole CDR3 is CASSIRGQGSNQPQHF.

Details on this clone: The read terminates 3 residues ahead of where the CDR3 ends, so the germline J gene completes it. This chain joins TRBV18 and TRBJ1-3; D is ambiguous. The V and J ends lost 0 bases and 2 bases respectively, with 11 bases between them. CDR1 is KGHSH, CDR2 LQKENI, per germline. The length of the CDR3 is 16 residues. CDR3 DNA, as far as it was read: TGTGCCAGCTCACCACCGTCAAGACAAGCTGGAAACACC. It encodes CASSPPSRQAGNT. In full, the CDR3 is CASSPPSRQAGNTIYF.

As for this clone: The read comes to an end 3 residues before the CDR3 does, leaving the germline J gene to fill in the end. The gene calls are TRBV20-1 and TRBJ2-1; the match to TRBD2 covers 8 bases. The J segment lost 8 bases and the V segment lost 7 bases, leaving 10 bases of the junction unmatched. Germline V lookup: CDR1 DFQATT, CDR2 SNEGSKA (reference sequence). The CDR3 has 13 residues. The sequenced part of the CDR3 DNA is TGCAGTGGAGAAGGCGGGGGGTGGGATGAG. Amino acid sequence: CSGEGGGWDE. The entire CDR3 protein is CSGEGGGWDEQFF.

Turning to this clone: Coverage ceases 3 residues before the CDR3 finishes, and the germline J gene fills in the end. The V gene is TRBV30, the J gene TRBJ2-2; 8 bases line up with TRBD2. Germline V lookup: CDR1 GTSNPN, CDR2 SVGIG (reference sequence). The CDR3 is 15 amino acids. With 0 bases clipped from V and 5 bases from J, the junction kept 5 bases outside the gene matches. The covered CDR3 bases are TGTGCCTGGAGTGTCGGCGGGGGGAGTACCGGGGAG. Its protein is CAWSVGGGSTGE. The whole CDR3 is CAWSVGGGSTGELFF.